This T cell receptor beta chain was recovered during a study of blood T cell repertoires in COVID-19. Study background: Acute and convalescent COVID-19 specimens originated in the United States, Italy and Spain.

This clone came up once. The CDR3 runs 14 residues. With 2 bases removed from V and 0 bases from J, the gap between germline ends came to 4 bases. Looked up from germline, CDR1 is SEHNR and CDR2 is FQNEAQ (reference sequence). Original analysis: Amplification with reference gene primers provided the estimates of nucleated cell counts. TCRdb keeps only in-frame clones here, not all; method: immunoSEQ multiplex PCR. V, J and clone size are taken as reported in that table, and D and trimming were inferred from the DNA itself. This table has approximately 98,000 clones, 82% appearing once. The TCR was taken from an elderly man with acute or convalescent COVID-19. The sample was peripheral blood. The rearrangement links TRBV7-9 to TRBJ2-2; D uncertain. For the CDR3, the DNA is TGTGCCAGCAGCTTATTAGCGAACACCGGGGAGCTGTTTTTT. It encodes CASSLLANTGELFF.